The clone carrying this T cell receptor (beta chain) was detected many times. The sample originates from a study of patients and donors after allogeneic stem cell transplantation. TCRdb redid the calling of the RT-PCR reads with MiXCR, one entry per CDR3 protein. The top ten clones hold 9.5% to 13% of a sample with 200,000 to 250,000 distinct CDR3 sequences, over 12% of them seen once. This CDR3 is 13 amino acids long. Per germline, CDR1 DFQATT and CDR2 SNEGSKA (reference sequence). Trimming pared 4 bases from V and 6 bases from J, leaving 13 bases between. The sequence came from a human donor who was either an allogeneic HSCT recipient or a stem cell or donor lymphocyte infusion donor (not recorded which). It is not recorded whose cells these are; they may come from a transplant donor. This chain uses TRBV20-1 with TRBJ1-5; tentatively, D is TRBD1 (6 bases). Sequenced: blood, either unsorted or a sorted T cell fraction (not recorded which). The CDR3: CSAKNRVGQPQHF. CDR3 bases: TGCAGTGCTAAGAACAGGGTAGGTCAGCCCCAGCATTTT.